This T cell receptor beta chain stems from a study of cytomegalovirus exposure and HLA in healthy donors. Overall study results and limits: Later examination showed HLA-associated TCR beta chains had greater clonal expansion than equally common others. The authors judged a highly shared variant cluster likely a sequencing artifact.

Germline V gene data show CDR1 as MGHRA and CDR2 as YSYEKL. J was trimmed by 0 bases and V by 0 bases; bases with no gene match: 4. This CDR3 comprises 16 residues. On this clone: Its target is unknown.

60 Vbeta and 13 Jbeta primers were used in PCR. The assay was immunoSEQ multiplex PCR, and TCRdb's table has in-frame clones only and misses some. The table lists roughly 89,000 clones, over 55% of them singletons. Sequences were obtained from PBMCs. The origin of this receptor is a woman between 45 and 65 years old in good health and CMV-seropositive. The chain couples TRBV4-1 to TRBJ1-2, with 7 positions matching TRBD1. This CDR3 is CASSQDGTAPNYGYTF. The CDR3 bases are TGCGCCAGCAGCCAAGACGGGACAGCCCCTAACTATGGCTACACCTTC.